This entry describes one T cell receptor beta chain. Its antigen is currently unknown. These data originate in a study of cytomegalovirus exposure and HLA in healthy donors. Notes on the study in general: Donors belonging to an Asian-associated ancestry cluster reportedly showed fewer N-insertions in productive TCRs than the approximately 670-donor mean, according to what a later analysis found. Analysis performed later showed TCR beta chains linked to HLA being more clonally expanded than equally common others. As was reported, the classifier diagnosed cytomegalovirus status with high specificity and sensitivity. Most of the TCR beta V segments (in an earlier analysis) were productive either about 87% or about 30% of the time.

The PCR used 60 Vbeta and 13 Jbeta primers. Clones were read by immunoSEQ multiplex PCR, and TCRdb kept only the in-frame ones, dropping some. The table includes 36,000 or so clones, 70% to 85% detected once. Trimming shortened V by 7 bases and J by 0 bases, and 10 bases separated the two germline ends. The length of the CDR3 is 13 residues. Germline CDR1 SNHLY, CDR2 FYNNEI. Sequencing was done on a sample of PBMCs. The V gene is TRBV2, the J gene TRBJ2-7; D possibly corresponds to TRBD1 (5 bases). This TCR derives from a woman younger than 35 in good health and CMV-seronegative. The CDR3 region is CASKDILSYEQYF. The DNA of the CDR3 is TGTGCCAGCAAGGACATCCTCTCCTACGAGCAGTACTTC.